This T cell receptor beta chain emerged from a study of blood T cell repertoires in COVID-19. V was cut by 4 bases and J by 3 bases, with 15 bases left in between. There are 15 residues in the CDR3. The germline V gene has CDR1 LNHNV and CDR2 YYDKDF (reference sequence). How the authors handled the data: Estimates of nucleated cell counts were drawn from the amplification of reference gene primers. Here immunoSEQ multiplex PCR was the method, and the copy in TCRdb shows in-frame clones only, minus some. The V and J calls and clone size are taken from that table; D and trimming were inferred from the DNA. The table has around 210,000 clones, approximately 85% seen once.

This sequence was found in a man aged 45 to 65 with COVID-19, enrolled during active disease. The specimen sequenced was peripheral blood. The chain links TRBV15 to TRBJ1-1, with TRBD1 as a possible D gene (6 bases). The CDR3 sequence: CATSTVQGRYTEAFF. The CDR3 coding sequence is TGTGCCACCAGCACAGTACAGGGACGCTACACTGAAGCTTTCTTT.